This TCR beta chain was identified in a study of T cell repertoires in cytomegalovirus infection. Study-wide background: Both a matching HLA type and CMV infection were indicated by public TCR beta signatures. Regarding the study as a whole: In two of eight donors, the top clonotype was HLA-C-restricted CMV-specific. Cumulative public TCR beta family frequency identified CMV carriers with the relevant HLA.

TCRdb reprocessed the reads via MiXCR and lists one record per CDR3 protein. The data show about 360,000 distinct CDR3 sequences, 15% to 20% seen once. About this clonotype: Its antigen is as yet unknown.

Trimming stripped 3 bases from V and 5 bases from J, with 7 bases between. Germline-derived CDR1 and CDR2 are SNHLY and FYNNEI. The CDR3 spans 12 residues. This receptor was identified in a human donor in good health (CMV status not recorded). Some clones in this sample may be carry-over from other donors' samples. The rearrangement joins TRBV2 to TRBJ2-5; unclear D gene. The sequencing sample was made of PBMCs. This CDR3 is CASSDGFETQYF. The CDR3 coding sequence is TGTGCCAGCAGTGACGGCTTTGAGACCCAGTACTTC.